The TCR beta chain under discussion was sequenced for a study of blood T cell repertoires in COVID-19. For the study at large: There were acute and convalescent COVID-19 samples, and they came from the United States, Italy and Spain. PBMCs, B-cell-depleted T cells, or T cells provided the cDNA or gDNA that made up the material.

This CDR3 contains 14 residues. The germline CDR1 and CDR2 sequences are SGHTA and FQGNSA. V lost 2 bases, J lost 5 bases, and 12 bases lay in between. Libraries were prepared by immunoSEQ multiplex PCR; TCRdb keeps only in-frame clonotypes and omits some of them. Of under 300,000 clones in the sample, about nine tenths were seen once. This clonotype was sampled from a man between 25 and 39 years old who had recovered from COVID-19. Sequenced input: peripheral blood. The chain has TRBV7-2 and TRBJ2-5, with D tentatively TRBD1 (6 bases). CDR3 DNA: TGTGCCAGCAGCTTAAGGGCAGGGGTTGAGACCCAGTACTTC. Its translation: CASSLRAGVETQYF.